Shown below are 25 T cell receptor beta chains from a single sample sequenced in a study of CD8+ T cells in alopecia areata. RNA, once extracted, was reverse transcribed into cDNA for use as the sequencing template. Profiled with immunoSEQ multiplex PCR; TCRdb holds only in-frame clones, not every one. Of about 100,000 clones in the sample, roughly 89% are singletons; the top ten hold roughly a quarter. Treatment of the sample: oral pan-JAK inhibitor, 5-10 mg twice daily. The material was CD8+ T cells sorted from blood, obtained at week 24, from a patient treated with tofacitinib. The receptors were gathered from a human donor with alopecia areata.

This clone was seen once. The chain couples TRBV11-2 to TRBJ2-1; D remains unclear. Germline-derived CDR1 and CDR2 are SGHAT and FQNNGV. The ends were cut back, 3 bases at V and 8 bases at J, with 17 bases in the middle. CDR3 length: 15 amino acids. The CDR3 spells CASSLAPLRQDEQFF. The CDR3 nucleotides are TGTGCCAGCAGCTTGGCCCCCCTAAGGCAGGATGAGCAGTTCTTC.

The chain recombines TRBV4-1 with TRBJ1-1, with D possibly matching TRBD1 (5 bases). Trimming removed 1 base at V and 2 bases at J, with 11 bases between. This CDR3 region has 15 residues. Per germline, CDR1 MGHRA and CDR2 YSYEKL. The CDR3 spells CASSQVGVTNTEAFF. CDR3 nucleotide sequence: TGCGCCAGCAGCCAAGTGGGGGTCACAAACACTGAAGCTTTCTTT.

The V call is TRBV4-1, the J call TRBJ2-3; D is undetermined. This CDR3 contains 14 residues. V shed 1 base and J shed 2 bases, with 7 bases lying between them. In germline, CDR1 is MGHRA, CDR2 YSYEKL. The CDR3 spells CASSQGGTTDTQYF. In nucleotides, the CDR3 is TGCGCCAGCAGCCAAGGGGGTACCACAGATACGCAGTATTTT.

The rearrangement joins TRBV27 to TRBJ2-7; D possibly corresponds to TRBD1 (5 bases). Germline values: CDR1 MNHEY, CDR2 SMNVEV (reference sequence). V was shortened by 3 bases and J by 5 bases, with 17 bases between the two germline ends. CDR3 length: 15 amino acids. The CDR3 DNA reads TGTGCCAGCAGTTTGACAGCAGGACCTCTCAACGAGCAGTACTTC. Translating it yields CASSLTAGPLNEQYF.

V usage is TRBV7-9 and J usage is TRBJ1-1; no definite D call. Germline V gene lookup returns CDR1 SEHNR and CDR2 FQNEAQ (reference sequence). This CDR3 is 15 amino acids long. With 0 bases removed from V and 5 bases from J, the gap between germline ends came to 13 bases. The CDR3 loop is CASSLAELLGTEAFF. The DNA of the CDR3 is TGTGCCAGCAGCTTAGCGGAGCTTTTGGGGACTGAAGCTTTCTTT.

This clone was detected only a few times. The chain combines TRBV29-1 with TRBJ2-7; no definite D call. V lost 6 bases and J 0 bases, leaving 6 bases between the germline ends. The CDR3 has 11 residues. Germline values: CDR1 SQVTM, CDR2 ANQGSEA. This CDR3 reads CSVLSSYEQYF. CDR3 sequence (DNA): TGCAGCGTCCTTAGCTCCTACGAGCAGTACTTC.

This clone appeared once. The CDR3 DNA reads as TGTGCCAGCTTCGGCCTGGTCGGGGAGCTGTTTTTT. It encodes CASFGLVGELFF. J is TRBJ2-2 and V is TRBV18; unclear D gene. Germline CDR1 KGHSH, CDR2 LQKENI. V gave up 7 bases and J gave up 7 bases, with 10 bases separating them. The CDR3 has 12 amino acids.

This chain connects TRBV7-9 to TRBJ2-1; D could derive from TRBD1 or TRBD2 (5 bases each). The CDR3 is 12 residues long. Germline CDR1 reads SEHNR; CDR2 reads FQNEAQ (reference sequence). The V end was cut by 5 bases, the J end by 9 bases, with 11 bases between. The CDR3 bases are TGTGCCAGCAGCCGAGGGGTAGGTGAGCAGTTCTTC. It yields the protein CASSRGVGEQFF.

This clone has only a few counts. The gene calls are TRBV4-1 and TRBJ2-2, with D unresolved. Trimming stripped 4 bases from V and 4 bases from J, with 10 bases between. Germline assignment: CDR1 MGHRA and CDR2 YSYEKL. CDR3 size: 14 residues. The CDR3 spells CASSLPRATGELFF. The CDR3 DNA follows: TGCGCCAGCAGCCTCCCTCGGGCCACCGGGGAGCTGTTTTTT.

The chain joins TRBV12-5 to TRBJ1-2; D is perhaps TRBD1 (6 bases). The CDR3 totals 17 residues. CDR1 and CDR2 (germline): LGHNT, FRNRAP. V was clipped by 1 base and J by 2 bases, with 17 bases between them. The CDR3 nucleotides are TGTGCTAGTGGTTTGGCGCTCGACAGGAGACTAAACTATGGCTACACCTTC. The encoded protein is CASGLALDRRLNYGYTF.

This chain uses TRBV4-1 with TRBJ2-7; 8 bases fit TRBD1. Germline CDR1 and CDR2: MGHRA and YSYEKL. V lost 0 bases and J lost 6; bases outside the gene matches: 7. The CDR3 loop spans 15 amino acids. The CDR3, as DNA: TGCGCCAGCAGCCAAGATCCTGGACAGGGTTTCGAGCAGTACTTC. This translates into CASSQDPGQGFEQYF.

The chain links TRBV7-2 to TRBJ2-1; no reliable D call. This CDR3 has 12 amino acids. V lost 1 base, J lost 7 bases, and 5 bases lay in between. In germline, CDR1 is SGHTA, CDR2 FQGNSA. CDR3 protein: CASSLGQNEQFF. CDR3 nucleotides: TGTGCCAGCAGCTTAGGGCAGAATGAGCAGTTCTTC.

The gene calls are TRBV2 and TRBJ2-7; no firm D call. This CDR3 spans 12 amino acids. Germline V gene lookup returns CDR1 SNHLY and CDR2 FYNNEI. Trimming removed 6 bases at V and 4 bases at J, with 10 bases between. CDR3 nucleotide sequence: TGTGCCAGCAGGGATACCCCTTACGAGCAGTACTTC. Its protein is CASRDTPYEQYF. The whole variable domain, filled in from reference TRBV2 and TRBJ2-7, reads EPEVTQTPSHQVTQMGQEVILRCVPISNHLYFYWYRQILGQKVEFLVSFYNNEISEKSEIFDDQFSVERPDGSNFTLKIRSTKLEDSAMYFCASRDTPYEQYFGPGTRLTVT.

This clone was seen more than once but under ten times. The chain joins TRBV19 to TRBJ1-1; no firm D call. The CDR3 is 12 residues long. Germline CDR1 reads LNHDA; CDR2 reads SQIVND (reference sequence). Deletions cut 6 bases from V and 3 bases from J, with 8 bases between. The CDR3 DNA reads as TGTGCCAGTAGAGGAGGCGACACTGAAGCTTTCTTT. This sequence encodes CASRGGDTEAFF.

The chain uses TRBV5-1 and TRBJ2-1, with 7 bases matching TRBD2. With V trimmed by 6 bases and J by 0 bases, 6 bases remained unmatched. This CDR3 has 15 residues. Germline V gives CDR1 SGHRS, CDR2 YFSETQ. CDR3 bases: TGCGCCAGCAACAGCGGGGCCAGCTCCTACAATGAGCAGTTCTTC. Translated, it gives CASNSGASSYNEQFF.

The genes are TRBV4-3 and TRBJ2-1; D remains unclear. The CDR3 extends over 15 amino acids. Trimming pared 0 bases from V and 2 bases from J, leaving 8 bases between. Germline values: CDR1 LGHNA, CDR2 YSLEER. The CDR3 nucleotides read TGCGCCAGCAGCCAAGATGGGATCGCCTACAATGAGCAGTTCTTC. Its protein product is CASSQDGIAYNEQFF.

The rearrangement links TRBV5-6 to TRBJ2-7; possible D gene TRBD1, 5 bases. The V end lost 2 bases, the J end lost 2 bases, and 14 bases lay between the germline ends. In germline, CDR1 is SGHDT, CDR2 YYEEEE. The CDR3 consists of 15 residues. CDR3 DNA sequence: TGTGCCAGCAGCTTTGGTCCAGGACAAACCTACGAGCAGTACTTC. This encodes CASSFGPGQTYEQYF.

The gene calls are TRBV18 and TRBJ2-5; 9 positions agree with TRBD1. J lost 2 bases, V lost 2 bases, and 0 bases had no gene match. In germline, CDR1 is KGHSH, CDR2 LQKENI. The CDR3 is 14 residues long. The CDR3 here is CASSPGQGQETQYF. The DNA of the CDR3 is TGTGCCAGCTCACCAGGACAGGGGCAAGAGACCCAGTACTTC.

This chain connects TRBV27 to TRBJ2-7; weak D call: TRBD1 (6 bases). The V end was cut by 4 bases, the J end by 3 bases, with 10 bases between. This CDR3 has 13 residues. Germline CDR1 MNHEY, CDR2 SMNVEV (reference sequence). Here the CDR3 DNA reads TGTGCCAGCAGTTGGGCCAGGGGCTACGAGCAGTACTTC. Translated: CASSWARGYEQYF.

The CDR3, as DNA: TGTGCCAGCAGCCAAGACAGGGGCATGAACACTGAAGCTTTCTTT. It translates to CASSQDRGMNTEAFF. V and J are TRBV4-2 and TRBJ1-1; D perhaps matches TRBD1 (6 bases). The CDR3 spans 15 residues. Germline lookup yields CDR1 LGHNA and CDR2 YNFKEQ. V lost 0 bases to trimming and J lost 0 bases, with 8 bases between them.

This chain connects TRBV6-5 to TRBJ2-5, with 11 bases fitting TRBD1. Germline-derived CDR1 and CDR2 are MNHEY and SVGAGI. Trimming cost V 0 bases and J 4 bases; bases outside gene matches: 1. The CDR3 contains 15 residues. CDR3 in DNA: TGTGCCAGCAGTTACTCGGGACAGGGGGGAGAGACCCAGTACTTC. It specifies CASSYSGQGGETQYF.

The chain carries TRBV5-4 and TRBJ2-2, with D unresolved. CDR1 is SGHNT, CDR2 YYREEE, per germline (reference sequence). CDR3 length: 12 residues. The V end was cut by 5 bases, the J end by 6 bases, with 8 bases between. The CDR3 here is CASSSNPGELFF. The CDR3 region has the DNA TGTGCCAGCAGTTCAAATCCCGGGGAGCTGTTTTTT.

The rearrangement links TRBV27 to TRBJ2-3; D call uncertain. Between the trimmed V and J ends, which lost 5 bases and 0 bases, there was a span of 12 bases. Germline values: CDR1 MNHEY, CDR2 SMNVEV (reference sequence). This CDR3 has 15 amino acids. Here the CDR3 reads CASSPLAPSTDTQYF. Here the CDR3 DNA reads TGTGCCAGCAGTCCTCTGGCCCCAAGCACAGATACGCAGTATTTT.

This sequence joins TRBV2 and TRBJ2-1, with D tentatively TRBD1 or TRBD2 (5 bases each). Germline V gives CDR1 SNHLY, CDR2 FYNNEI. V dropped 3 bases and J dropped 9 bases, with 9 bases sitting between them. The CDR3 loop spans 12 amino acids. Here the CDR3 DNA reads TGTGCCAGCAGTGATGAGGGGAGTGAGCAGTTCTTC. Amino acids: CASSDEGSEQFF.

The chain employs TRBV27 and TRBJ1-1; possible D gene TRBD1, 5 bases. CDR1 and CDR2 (germline): MNHEY, SMNVEV (reference sequence). The CDR3 contains 12 residues. V lost 4 bases and J 6 bases, leaving 9 bases between the germline ends. CDR3 bases: TGTGCCAGCAGTTATGGGGGTTCTGAAGCTTTCTTT. Translating it yields CASSYGGSEAFF.